This T cell receptor beta chain was captured by sequencing in a study of CD8 T cells in Susac syndrome. Random hexamers were used to reverse transcribe an amount of roughly 0.45 to 1 ug RNA. Across 54 Vbeta and 13 Jbeta, immunoSEQ multiplex PCR amplified TCR beta CDR3. TCRdb reanalysed the immunoSEQ multiplex PCR reads using MiXCR and keeps one entry per CDR3 protein. Altogether 150,000 to 200,000 distinct CDR3 sequences are present, 85% to 95% being singletons, with the ten largest covering roughly 0.13%. The germline V gene encodes CDR1 SGHVS and CDR2 FQNEAQ. V lost 1 base and J lost 2, with 7 bases in between. CDR3 length equals 14 residues. The authors sequenced TCR beta from blood CD8+ and CD4+ T cells. Negative isolation yielded the CD8+ and CD4+ T cells, while FACS enriched the TEMRA cells.

This chain joins TRBV7-8 and TRBJ2-3, with unresolved D. The sequence derives from a human donor in good health. The sample was CD4+ T cells from PBMCs. CDR3 loop: CASSLGQLTDTQYF. CDR3 DNA: TGTGCCAGCAGCTTAGGGCAGCTCACAGATACGCAGTATTTT.